This paragraph covers one TCR beta chain sequence. The antigen remains unidentified. 60 Vbeta and 13 Jbeta primers were used in PCR. Method: immunoSEQ multiplex PCR; TCRdb's copy keeps in-frame clones and lacks some. The specimen's table records 110,000 to 150,000 clones. This sample was taken from a study of cytomegalovirus exposure and HLA in healthy donors. Study-level results: The study had only CMV serostatus as immune exposure information. The number of N-insertions in an Asian-associated ancestry cluster was reportedly below the roughly 670-donor mean in a later analysis.

This CDR3 contains 14 residues. Looked up from germline, CDR1 is SGHDN and CDR2 is FVKESK. Trimming removed 4 bases from V and 7 bases from J, with 16 bases in between. This TCR derives from a man aged 35 to 55 in good health and CMV-seronegative. Sequenced: PBMCs. This chain uses TRBV14 with TRBJ2-5, with TRBD2 as a possible D gene (5 bases). The CDR3 here is CASSLQEAIGTQYF. In nucleotides, the CDR3 is TGTGCCAGCAGCCTCCAGGAGGCCATAGGGACCCAGTACTTC.